This TCR beta chain was sequenced in a study of response to subunit inactivated influenza vaccine. One entry per CDR3 protein results from TCRdb running MiXCR on the RT-PCR reads. Here the sample spans 450,000 to 600,000 distinct CDR3 sequences, 7.5% to 8.5% being singletons. The ends were cut back, 4 bases at V and 7 bases at J, with 14 bases in the middle. The CDR3 loop spans 15 amino acids. The germline CDR1 and CDR2 sequences are SEHNR and FQNEAQ (reference sequence). A word on this clonotype: Its cognate antigen is unknown.

Study-wide points: Only a handful of new T cells, the authors suggested, are recruited with each seasonal influenza vaccination.

Specimen: PBMCs from blood, collected less than 30 months after vaccination. The clonotype was recovered from a man aged 50 to 75 who received an inactivated influenza vaccine. The chain recombines TRBV7-9 with TRBJ1-6; D gene unclear. CDR3 nucleotides: TGTGCCAGCAGCTCCGCGGACGCGGGAAATTCACCCCTCCACTTT. This translates into CASSSADAGNSPLHF.